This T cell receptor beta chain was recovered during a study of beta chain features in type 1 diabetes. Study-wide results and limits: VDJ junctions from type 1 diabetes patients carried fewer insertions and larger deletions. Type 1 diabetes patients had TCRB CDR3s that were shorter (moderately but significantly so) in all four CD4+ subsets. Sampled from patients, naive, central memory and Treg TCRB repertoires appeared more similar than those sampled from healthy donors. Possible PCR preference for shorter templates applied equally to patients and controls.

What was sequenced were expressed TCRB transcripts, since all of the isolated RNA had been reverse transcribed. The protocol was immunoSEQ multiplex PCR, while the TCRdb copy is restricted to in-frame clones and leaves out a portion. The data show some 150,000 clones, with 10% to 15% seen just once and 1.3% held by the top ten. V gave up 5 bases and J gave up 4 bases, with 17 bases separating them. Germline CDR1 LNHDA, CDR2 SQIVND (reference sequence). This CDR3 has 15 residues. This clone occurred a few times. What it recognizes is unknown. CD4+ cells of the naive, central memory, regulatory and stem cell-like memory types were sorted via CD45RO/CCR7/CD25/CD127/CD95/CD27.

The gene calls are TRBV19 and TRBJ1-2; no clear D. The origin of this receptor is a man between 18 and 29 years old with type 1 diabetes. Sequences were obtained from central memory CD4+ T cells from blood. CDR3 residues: CASSASGRGAYGYTF. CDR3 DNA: TGTGCCAGTAGTGCGTCTGGACGGGGAGCCTATGGCTACACCTTC. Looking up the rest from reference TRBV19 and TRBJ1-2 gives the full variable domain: DGGITQSPKYLFRKEGQNVTLSCEQNLNHDAMYWYRQDPGQGLRLIYYSQIVNDFQKGDIAEGYSVSREKKESFPLTVTSAQKNPTAFYLCASSASGRGAYGYTFGSGTRLTVV.